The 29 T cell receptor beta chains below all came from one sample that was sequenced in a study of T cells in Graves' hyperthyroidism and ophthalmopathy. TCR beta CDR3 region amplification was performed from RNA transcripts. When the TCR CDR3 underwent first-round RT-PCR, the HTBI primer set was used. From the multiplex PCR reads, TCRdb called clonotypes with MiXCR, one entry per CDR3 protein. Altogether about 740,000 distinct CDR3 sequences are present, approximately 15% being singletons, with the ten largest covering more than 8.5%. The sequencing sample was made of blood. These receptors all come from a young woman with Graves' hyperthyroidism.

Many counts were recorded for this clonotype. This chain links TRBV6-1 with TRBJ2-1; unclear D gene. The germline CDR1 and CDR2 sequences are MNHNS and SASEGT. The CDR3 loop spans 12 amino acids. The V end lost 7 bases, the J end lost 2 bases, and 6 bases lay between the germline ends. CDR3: CASTTTYNEQFF. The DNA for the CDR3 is TGTGCCAGCACCACAACCTACAATGAGCAGTTCTTC.

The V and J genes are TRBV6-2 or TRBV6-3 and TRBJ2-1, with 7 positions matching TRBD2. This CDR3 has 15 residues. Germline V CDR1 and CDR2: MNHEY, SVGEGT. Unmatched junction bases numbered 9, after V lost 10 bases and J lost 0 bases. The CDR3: CATAAGISSYNEQFF. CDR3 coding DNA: TGTGCCACCGCAGCGGGAATCAGCTCCTACAATGAGCAGTTCTTC.

The CDR3 is CASSQVRTGRGEKLFF. The CDR3 bases are TGCGCCAGCAGCCAAGTTCGAACGGGGAGGGGGGAAAAACTGTTTTTT. The chain carries TRBV4-1 and TRBJ1-4; maybe TRBD1 (6 bases). Deletions cut 1 base from V and 8 bases from J, with 17 bases between. Germline CDR1 reads MGHRA; CDR2 reads YSYEKL. CDR3 length: 16 amino acids.

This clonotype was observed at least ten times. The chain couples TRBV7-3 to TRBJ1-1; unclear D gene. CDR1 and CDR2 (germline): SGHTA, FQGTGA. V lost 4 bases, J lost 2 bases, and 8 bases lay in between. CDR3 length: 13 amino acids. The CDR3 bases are TGTGCCAGCAGCTCGGACGTCAACACTGAAGCTTTCTTT. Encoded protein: CASSSDVNTEAFF.

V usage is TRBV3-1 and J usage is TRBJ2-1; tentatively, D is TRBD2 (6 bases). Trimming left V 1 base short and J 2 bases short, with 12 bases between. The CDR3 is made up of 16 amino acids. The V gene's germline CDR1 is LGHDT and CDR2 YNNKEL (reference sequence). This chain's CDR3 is CASSQVHGSAYNEQFF. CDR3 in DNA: TGTGCCAGCAGCCAAGTCCACGGGAGCGCCTACAATGAGCAGTTCTTC.

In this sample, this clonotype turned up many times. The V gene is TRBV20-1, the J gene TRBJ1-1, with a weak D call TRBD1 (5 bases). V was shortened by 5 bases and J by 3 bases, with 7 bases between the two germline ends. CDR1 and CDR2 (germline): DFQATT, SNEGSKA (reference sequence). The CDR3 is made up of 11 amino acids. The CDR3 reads CSAGGDTEAFF. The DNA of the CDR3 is TGCAGTGCTGGGGGGGACACTGAAGCTTTCTTT.

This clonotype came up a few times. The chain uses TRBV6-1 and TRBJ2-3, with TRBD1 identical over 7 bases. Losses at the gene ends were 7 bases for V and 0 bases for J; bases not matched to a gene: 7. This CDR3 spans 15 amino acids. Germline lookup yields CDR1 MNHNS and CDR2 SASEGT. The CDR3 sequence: CASTRDRVSTDTQYF. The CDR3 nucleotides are TGTGCCAGCACCCGAGACAGGGTGAGCACAGATACGCAGTATTTT.

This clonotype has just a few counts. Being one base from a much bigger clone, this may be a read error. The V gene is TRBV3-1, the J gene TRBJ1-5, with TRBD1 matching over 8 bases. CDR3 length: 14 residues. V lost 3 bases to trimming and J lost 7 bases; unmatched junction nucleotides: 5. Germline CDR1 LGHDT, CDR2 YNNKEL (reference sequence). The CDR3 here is CASSQDRAWQPQHF. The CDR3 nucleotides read TGTGCCAGCAGCCAGGACAGGGCATGGCAGCCCCAGCATTTT.

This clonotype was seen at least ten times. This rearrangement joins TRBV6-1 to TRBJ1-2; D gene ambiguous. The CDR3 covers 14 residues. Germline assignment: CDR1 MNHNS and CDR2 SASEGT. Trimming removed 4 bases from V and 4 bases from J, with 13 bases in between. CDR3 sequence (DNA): TGTGCCAGCAGTGGGCAGAGCACCCTCTATGGCTACACCTTC. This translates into CASSGQSTLYGYTF.

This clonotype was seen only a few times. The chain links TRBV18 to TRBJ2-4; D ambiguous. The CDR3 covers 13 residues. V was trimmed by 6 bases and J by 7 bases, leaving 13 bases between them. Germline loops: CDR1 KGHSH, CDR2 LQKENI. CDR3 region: CASSLGRSNIQYF. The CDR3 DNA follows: TGTGCCAGCTCCCTGGGTCGCAGCAACATTCAGTACTTC.

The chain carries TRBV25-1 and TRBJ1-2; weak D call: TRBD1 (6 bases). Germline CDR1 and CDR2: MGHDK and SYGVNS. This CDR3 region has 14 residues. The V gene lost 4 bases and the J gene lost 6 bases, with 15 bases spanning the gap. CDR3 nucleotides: TGTGCCAGCAGTGCCCAACAGGGCCTAAATGGCTACACCTTC. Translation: CASSAQQGLNGYTF.

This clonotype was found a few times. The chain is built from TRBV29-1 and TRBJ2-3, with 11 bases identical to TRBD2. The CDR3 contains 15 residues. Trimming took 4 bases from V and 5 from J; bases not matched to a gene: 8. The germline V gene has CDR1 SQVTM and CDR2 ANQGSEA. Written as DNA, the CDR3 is TGCAGCGTTGGGGCACCTAGCGGGAGGTTAGATACGCAGTATTTT. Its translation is CSVGAPSGRLDTQYF.

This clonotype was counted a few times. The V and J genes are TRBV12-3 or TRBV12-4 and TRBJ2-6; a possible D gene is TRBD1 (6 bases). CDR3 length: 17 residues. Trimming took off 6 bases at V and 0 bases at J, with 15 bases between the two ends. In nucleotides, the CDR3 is TGTGCCAGCAGCCCTATTACAGGGAGCTCTGGGGCCAACGTCCTGACTTTC. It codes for CASSPITGSSGANVLTF.

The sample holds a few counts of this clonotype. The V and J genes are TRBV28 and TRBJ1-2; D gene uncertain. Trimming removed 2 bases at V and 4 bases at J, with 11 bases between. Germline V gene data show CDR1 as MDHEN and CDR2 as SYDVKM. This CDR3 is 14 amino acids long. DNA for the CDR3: TGTGCCAGCAGTTTAAATTTACTGGGCTATGGCTACACCTTC. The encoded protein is CASSLNLLGYGYTF.

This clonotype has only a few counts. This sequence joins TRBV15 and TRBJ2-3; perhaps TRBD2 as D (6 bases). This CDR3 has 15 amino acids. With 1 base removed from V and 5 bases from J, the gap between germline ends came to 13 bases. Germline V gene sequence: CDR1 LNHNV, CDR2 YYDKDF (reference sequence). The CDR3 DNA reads TGTGCCACCAGCAGAGGTCAGCGGGTTGGAGATACGCAGTATTTT. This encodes CATSRGQRVGDTQYF.

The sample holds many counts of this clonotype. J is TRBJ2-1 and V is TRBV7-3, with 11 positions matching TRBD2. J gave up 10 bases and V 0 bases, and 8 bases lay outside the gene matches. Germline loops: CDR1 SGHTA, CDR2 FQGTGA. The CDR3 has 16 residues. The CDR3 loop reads CASSLTGSSGRYEQFF. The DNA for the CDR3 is TGTGCCAGCAGCTTAACGGGGTCTAGCGGGAGGTACGAGCAGTTCTTC.

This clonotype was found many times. This chain's CDR3 is CASRPLGNTEAFF. The DNA for the CDR3 is TGTGCCAGCAGACCCTTGGGGAACACTGAAGCTTTCTTT. The V gene is TRBV5-5, the J gene TRBJ1-1; D is uncertain. V shed 5 bases and J shed 1 base, with 9 bases lying between them. This CDR3 spans 13 amino acids. Germline assignment: CDR1 SGHKS and CDR2 YYEKEE (reference sequence). The whole variable domain, remainder taken from reference TRBV5-5 and TRBJ1-1, is DAGVTQSPTHLIKTRGQQVTLRCSPISGHKSVSWYQQVLGQGPQFIFQYYEKEERGRGNFPDRFSARQFPNYSSELNVNALLLGDSALYLCASRPLGNTEAFFGQGTRLTVV.

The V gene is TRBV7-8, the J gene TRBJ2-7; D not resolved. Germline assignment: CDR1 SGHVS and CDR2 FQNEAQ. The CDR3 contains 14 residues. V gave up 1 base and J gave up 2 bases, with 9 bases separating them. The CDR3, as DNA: TGTGCCAGCAGCTTAGAGGACGGACCCTACGAGCAGTACTTC. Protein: CASSLEDGPYEQYF.

DNA for the CDR3: TGTGCCAGCAGACTCGACAGGTACAATGAGCAGTTCTTC. Residues: CASRLDRYNEQFF. The V and J genes are TRBV6-5 and TRBJ2-1; weak D call: TRBD1 (6 bases). The CDR3 loop spans 13 amino acids. Trimming shortened V by 6 bases and J by 4 bases, and 10 bases separated the two germline ends. The germline gives CDR1 MNHEY, CDR2 SVGAGI.

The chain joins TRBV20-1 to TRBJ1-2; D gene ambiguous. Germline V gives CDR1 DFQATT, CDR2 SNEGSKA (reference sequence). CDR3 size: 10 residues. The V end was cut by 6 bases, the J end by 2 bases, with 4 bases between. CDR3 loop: CSARNYGYTF. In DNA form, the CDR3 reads TGCAGTGCCCGGAACTATGGCTACACCTTC.

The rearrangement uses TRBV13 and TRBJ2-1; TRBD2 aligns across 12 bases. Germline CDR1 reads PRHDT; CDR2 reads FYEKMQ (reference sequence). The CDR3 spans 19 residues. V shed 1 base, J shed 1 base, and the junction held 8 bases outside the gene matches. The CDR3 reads CASSLEGLAGGPSYNEQFF. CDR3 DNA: TGTGCCAGCAGCTTAGAGGGGCTAGCGGGAGGGCCTTCCTACAATGAGCAGTTCTTC.

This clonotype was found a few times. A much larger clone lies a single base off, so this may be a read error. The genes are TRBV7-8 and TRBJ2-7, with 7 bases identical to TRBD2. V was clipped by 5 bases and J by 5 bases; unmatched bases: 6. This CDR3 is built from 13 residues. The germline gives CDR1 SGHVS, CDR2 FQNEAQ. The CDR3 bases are TGTGCCAGCAGCCATGCCGGGAGGAACGAGCAGTACTTC. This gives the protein CASSHAGRNEQYF.

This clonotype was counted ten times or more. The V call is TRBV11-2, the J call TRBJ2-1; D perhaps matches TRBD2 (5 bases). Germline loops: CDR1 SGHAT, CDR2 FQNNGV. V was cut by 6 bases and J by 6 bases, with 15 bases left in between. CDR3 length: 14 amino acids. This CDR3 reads CASRKTRGGNEQFF. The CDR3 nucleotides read TGTGCCAGCAGAAAAACAAGAGGAGGCAATGAGCAGTTCTTC. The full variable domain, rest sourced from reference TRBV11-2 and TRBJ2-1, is EAGVAQSPRYKIIEKRQSVAFWCNPISGHATLYWYQQILGQGPKLLIQFQNNGVVDDSQLPKDRFSAERLKGVDSTLKIQPAKLEDSAVYLCASRKTRGGNEQFFGPGTRLTVL.

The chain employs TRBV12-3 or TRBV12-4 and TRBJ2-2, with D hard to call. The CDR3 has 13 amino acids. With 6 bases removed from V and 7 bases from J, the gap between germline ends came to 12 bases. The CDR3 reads CASRLVVIGELFF. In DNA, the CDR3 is TGTGCCAGCAGGCTGGTAGTAATCGGGGAGCTGTTTTTT.

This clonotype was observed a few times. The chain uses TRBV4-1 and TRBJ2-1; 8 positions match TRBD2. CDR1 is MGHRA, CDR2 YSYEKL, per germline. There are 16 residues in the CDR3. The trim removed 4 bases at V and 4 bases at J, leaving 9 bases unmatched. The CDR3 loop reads CASSRPGLANYNEQFF. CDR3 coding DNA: TGCGCCAGCAGCCGCCCCGGACTAGCTAATTACAATGAGCAGTTCTTC.

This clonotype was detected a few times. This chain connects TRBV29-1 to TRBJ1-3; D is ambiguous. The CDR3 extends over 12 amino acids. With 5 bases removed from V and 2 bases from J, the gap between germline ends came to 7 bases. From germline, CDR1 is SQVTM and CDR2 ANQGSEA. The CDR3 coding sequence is TGCAGCGTTAGGCCGGCTGGAAACACCATATATTTT. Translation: CSVRPAGNTIYF.

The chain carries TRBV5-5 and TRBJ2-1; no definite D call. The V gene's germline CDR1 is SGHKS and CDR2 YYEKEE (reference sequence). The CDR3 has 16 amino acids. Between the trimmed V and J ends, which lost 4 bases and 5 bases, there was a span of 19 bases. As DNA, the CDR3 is TGTGCCAGCAGCGACCTAGGGCTAGAACTCGACAATGAGCAGTTCTTC. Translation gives CASSDLGLELDNEQFF.

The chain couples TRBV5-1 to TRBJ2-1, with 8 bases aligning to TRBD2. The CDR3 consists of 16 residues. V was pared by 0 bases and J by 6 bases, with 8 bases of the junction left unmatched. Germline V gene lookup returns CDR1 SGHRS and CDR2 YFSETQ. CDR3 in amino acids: CASSLAGAGVSNEQFF. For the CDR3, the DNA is TGCGCCAGCAGCTTGGCAGGAGCGGGAGTGAGCAATGAGCAGTTCTTC.

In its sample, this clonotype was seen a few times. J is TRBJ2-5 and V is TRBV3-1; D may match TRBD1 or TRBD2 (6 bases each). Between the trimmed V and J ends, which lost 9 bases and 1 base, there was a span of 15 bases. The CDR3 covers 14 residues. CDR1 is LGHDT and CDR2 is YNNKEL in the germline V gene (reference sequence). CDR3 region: CASHTPGAQETQYF. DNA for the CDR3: TGTGCCAGTCATACCCCGGGGGCCCAAGAGACCCAGTACTTC.